This entry lists 20 T cell receptor beta chains sequenced from one sample in a study of cytomegalovirus exposure and HLA in healthy donors. Primers for the PCR totalled 60 Vbeta and 13 Jbeta. Profiling relied on immunoSEQ multiplex PCR, and the TCRdb table lists in-frame clones only, not all of them. The profile shows under 90,000 clones, 70% to 90% of them singletons. The sample consisted of PBMCs. The receptors shown here come from a man aged 18 to 29 in good health and CMV-seronegative.

In its sample, this clone was seen once. This chain uses TRBV7-3 with TRBJ2-2; D not certain. This CDR3 is built from 13 residues. From germline, CDR1 is SGHTA and CDR2 FQGTGA. Trimming removed 0 bases from V and 5 bases from J, with 4 bases in between. CDR3 nucleotides: TGTGCCAGCAGCTTAACCCGGACCGGGGAGCTGTTTTTT. Its translation is CASSLTRTGELFF.

This clone appeared once. The chain joins TRBV7-9 to TRBJ1-6; the D is unclear. Trimming pared 0 bases from V and 6 bases from J, leaving 6 bases between. The CDR3 is 14 residues long. Germline lookup yields CDR1 SEHNR and CDR2 FQNEAQ (reference sequence). The CDR3 DNA follows: TGTGCCAGCAGCTTAGCGGGGAGTAATTCACCCCTCCACTTT. It encodes CASSLAGSNSPLHF.

The V gene is TRBV5-1, the J gene TRBJ1-6; D is uncertain. This CDR3 spans 17 amino acids. Germline CDR1 reads SGHRS; CDR2 reads YFSETQ. V dropped 1 base and J dropped 14 bases, with 25 bases sitting between them. The CDR3 nucleotides are TGCGCCAGCAGCTTGCTCGGCCCACGGGCAGCGGGTGCGACCCTCCACTTT. Translated, it gives CASSLLGPRAAGATLHF.

The sample holds one count of this clone. This chain connects TRBV6-5 to TRBJ1-6; D is undetermined. Trimming removed 5 bases from V and 10 bases from J, with 12 bases in between. The CDR3 runs to 13 residues. CDR1 is MNHEY and CDR2 is SVGAGI in the germline V gene. The CDR3 DNA reads TGTGCCAGCAGTGAGGAGGCTCTCTCACCCCTCCACTTT. Its translation: CASSEEALSPLHF.

This rearrangement joins TRBV7-2 to TRBJ1-2, with TRBD1 as a possible D gene (5 bases). Trimming cost V 8 bases and J 2 bases, with 12 bases left between them. From germline, CDR1 is SGHTA and CDR2 FQGNSA. The length of the CDR3 is 13 residues. The CDR3 region has the DNA TGTGCCAGCGGGGCGGGGGTGAACTATGGCTACACCTTC. Encoded protein: CASGAGVNYGYTF.

The CDR3 DNA is TGTGCCAGCACCGGGACACCTGCCTACGAGCAGTACTTC. Encoded protein: CASTGTPAYEQYF. The chain links TRBV25-1 to TRBJ2-7; TRBD1 is a possible D gene (6 bases). CDR1 and CDR2 (germline): MGHDK, SYGVNS. The CDR3 loop spans 13 amino acids. V lost 7 bases and J lost 2, with 12 bases in between.

The V gene is TRBV7-2, the J gene TRBJ2-1; 11 bases match TRBD2. The germline V gene has CDR1 SGHTA and CDR2 FQGNSA. J was trimmed by 6 bases and V by 0 bases; bases with no gene match: 7. The CDR3 contains 17 residues. CDR3 in DNA: TGTGCCAGCAGCTTAGCGGGGGGGACTAGCGGCCTCAATGAGCAGTTCTTC. Translating it yields CASSLAGGTSGLNEQFF.

The chain carries TRBV28 and TRBJ2-7, with D uncertain. V lost 5 bases and J lost 5, with 19 bases in between. In germline, CDR1 is MDHEN, CDR2 SYDVKM. This CDR3 contains 15 residues. The CDR3 loop reads CASSPAQTGLHEQYF. CDR3 in DNA: TGTGCCAGCAGTCCCGCCCAGACTGGCCTCCACGAGCAGTACTTC. Drawing the rest from reference TRBV28 and TRBJ2-7, the complete variable domain is DVKVTQSSRYLVKRTGEKVFLECVQDMDHENMFWYRQDPGLGLRLIYFSYDVKMKEKGDIPEGYSVSREKKERFSLILESASTNQTSMYLCASSPAQTGLHEQYFGPGTRLTVT.

This clone was seen only a few times. The rearrangement uses TRBV11-2 and TRBJ2-5; 7 bases agree with TRBD2. The tail of the sequence fits TRBJ2-7 better, so the J call may be wrong. Germline V gene lookup returns CDR1 SGHAT and CDR2 FQNNGV. The CDR3 runs 17 residues. This CDR3 reads CASSLDPEGSGTYEQYF. CDR3 nucleotides: TGTGCCAGCAGCTTAGATCCAGAGGGGAGCGGGACCTACGAGCAGTACTTC.

V and J are TRBV6-5 and TRBJ2-7; 9 nucleotides line up with TRBD2. Germline CDR1 and CDR2: MNHEY and SVGAGI. J gave up 1 base and V 2 bases, and 3 bases lay outside the gene matches. The CDR3 runs 15 residues. The CDR3 DNA reads as TGTGCCAGCAGTTACGGGGCGGGAGGGTCCTACGAGCAGTACTTC. Its translation: CASSYGAGGSYEQYF.

The CDR3 loop reads CASSRMAGESTEAFF. CDR3 nucleotides: TGTGCCAGCAGCCGTATGGCCGGGGAATCTACTGAAGCTTTCTTT. The V call is TRBV4-2, the J call TRBJ1-1; D gene ambiguous. Germline values: CDR1 LGHNA, CDR2 YNFKEQ. Trimming stripped 4 bases from V and 5 bases from J, with 17 bases between. The CDR3 length is 15 residues.

CDR3 nucleotide sequence: TGTGCCAGCAGCTCCGGTCCCGTTAGAAACAATGAGCAGTTCTTC. Translation gives CASSSGPVRNNEQFF. V gene TRBV5-6 combines with J gene TRBJ2-1; no reliable D call. The CDR3 runs to 15 residues. Per germline, CDR1 SGHDT and CDR2 YYEEEE. V lost 3 bases and J 5 bases, leaving 15 bases between the germline ends.

The V call is TRBV19, the J call TRBJ1-5; 9 bases fit TRBD1. The V gene's germline CDR1 is LNHDA and CDR2 SQIVND (reference sequence). Trimming removed 4 bases from V and 0 bases from J; junction bases left unmatched: 7. This CDR3 has 17 residues. The CDR3 bases are TGTGCCAGTAGTACGTACGGGACAGGGTTTAGCAATCAGCCCCAGCATTTT. It is translated as CASSTYGTGFSNQPQHF.

This chain connects TRBV6-6 to TRBJ2-3, with TRBD2 matching over 10 bases. With 6 bases clipped from V and 2 bases from J, the junction kept 5 bases outside the gene matches. Germline V gene sequence: CDR1 MNHNY, CDR2 SVGAGI (reference sequence). The CDR3 extends over 15 amino acids. CDR3 in DNA: TGTGCCAGCAGATCTAGCGGGAGCCCCACAGATACGCAGTATTTT. This codes for CASRSSGSPTDTQYF.

The V and J genes are TRBV25-1 and TRBJ1-2; D unresolved. CDR3 size: 13 residues. Looked up from germline, CDR1 is MGHDK and CDR2 is SYGVNS. V gave up 3 bases and J gave up 5 bases, with 10 bases separating them. As DNA, the CDR3 is TGTGCCAGCAGTGAGGTTTTTCGGTATGGCTACACCTTC. It encodes CASSEVFRYGYTF.

The chain uses TRBV5-4 and TRBJ2-1; 7 bases are a match to TRBD1. CDR1 is SGHNT, CDR2 YYREEE, per germline (reference sequence). J was trimmed by 10 bases and V by 8 bases; bases with no gene match: 18. CDR3 size: 15 residues. CDR3 protein: CASFSRQGWQGEQFF. DNA of the CDR3: TGTGCCAGTTTCTCGAGACAGGGTTGGCAAGGAGAGCAGTTCTTC.

The V gene is TRBV6-5, the J gene TRBJ1-1; the D is unclear. Between the trimmed V and J ends, which lost 5 bases and 11 bases, there was a span of 18 bases. The CDR3 loop spans 13 amino acids. CDR1 is MNHEY and CDR2 is SVGAGI in the germline V gene. The CDR3 is CASSRDDASSAFF. The DNA for the CDR3 is TGTGCCAGCAGTAGAGACGACGCTTCTAGCGCTTTCTTT.

The rearrangement links TRBV14 to TRBJ2-5; 11 nucleotides match TRBD2. Germline V lookup: CDR1 SGHDN, CDR2 FVKESK. V lost 4 bases to trimming and J lost 11 bases; unmatched junction nucleotides: 6. There are 13 residues in the CDR3. The CDR3 loop is CASSLLAGAEQYF. In DNA, the CDR3 is TGTGCCAGCAGCCTACTAGCGGGAGCTGAGCAGTACTTC.

About this clone: The junction shows a germline mismatch at one end, possibly a read error. The chain is built from TRBV4-1 and TRBJ2-6; no definite D call. The CDR3 runs to 16 residues. Germline V gives CDR1 MGHRA, CDR2 YSYEKL. The CDR3 DNA follows: TGCGCCAGAAGCCAAGAAGGCGGTTCTGGGGCCAACGTCCTGACTTTC. It codes for CARSQEGGSGANVLTF.

The chain uses TRBV18 and TRBJ2-7, with 9 bases fitting TRBD1. In germline, CDR1 is KGHSH, CDR2 LQKENI. The V gene end was trimmed by 5 bases and the J gene end by 1 base; junction bases not matched to a gene: 9. The CDR3 is 16 amino acids. The CDR3 DNA reads as TGTGCCAGCTCAGGGCCGGGACAGGGAAAATCCTACGAGCAGTACTTC. Translation gives CASSGPGQGKSYEQYF. Together with reference TRBV18 and TRBJ2-7, the CDR3 gives the full variable domain: NAGVMQNPRHLVRRRGQEARLRCSPMKGHSHVYWYRQLPEEGLKFMVYLQKENIIDESGMPKERFSAEFPKEGPSILRIQQVVRGDSAAYFCASSGPGQGKSYEQYFGPGTRLTVT.